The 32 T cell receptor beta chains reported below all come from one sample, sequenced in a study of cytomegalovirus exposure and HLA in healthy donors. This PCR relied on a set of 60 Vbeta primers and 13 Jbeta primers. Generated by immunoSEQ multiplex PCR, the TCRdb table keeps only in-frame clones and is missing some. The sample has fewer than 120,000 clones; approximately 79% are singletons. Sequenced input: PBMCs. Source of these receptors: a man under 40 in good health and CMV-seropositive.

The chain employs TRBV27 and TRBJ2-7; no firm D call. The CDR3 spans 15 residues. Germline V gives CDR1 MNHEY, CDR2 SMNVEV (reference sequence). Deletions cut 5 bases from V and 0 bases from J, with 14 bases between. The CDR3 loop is CASSPRSGSSYEQYF. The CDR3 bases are TGTGCCAGCAGTCCCCGTTCGGGTAGCTCCTACGAGCAGTACTTC.

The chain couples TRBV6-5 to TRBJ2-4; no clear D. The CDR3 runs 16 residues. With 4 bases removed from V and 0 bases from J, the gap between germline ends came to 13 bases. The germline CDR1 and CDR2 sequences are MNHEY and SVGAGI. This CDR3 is CASSSPGYLAKNIQYF. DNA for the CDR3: TGTGCCAGCAGTTCGCCCGGGTACCTAGCCAAAAACATTCAGTACTTC.

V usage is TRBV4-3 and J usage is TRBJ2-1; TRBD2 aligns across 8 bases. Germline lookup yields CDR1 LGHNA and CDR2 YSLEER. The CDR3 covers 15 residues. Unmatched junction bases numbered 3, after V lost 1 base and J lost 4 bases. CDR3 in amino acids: CASSQAGGVYNEQFF. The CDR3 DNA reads TGCGCCAGCAGCCAAGCGGGGGGGGTTTACAATGAGCAGTTCTTC.

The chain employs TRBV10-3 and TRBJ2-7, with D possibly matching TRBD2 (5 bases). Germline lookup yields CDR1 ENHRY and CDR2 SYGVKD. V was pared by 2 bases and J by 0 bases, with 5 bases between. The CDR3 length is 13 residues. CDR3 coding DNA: TGTGCCATCAGTGAGGGGAGCTCCTACGAGCAGTACTTC. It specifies CAISEGSSYEQYF.

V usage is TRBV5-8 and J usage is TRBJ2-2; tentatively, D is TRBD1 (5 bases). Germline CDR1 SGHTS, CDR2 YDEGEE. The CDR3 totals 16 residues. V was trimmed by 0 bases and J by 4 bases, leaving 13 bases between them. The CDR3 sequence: CASSLVWGVGTGELFF. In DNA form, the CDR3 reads TGTGCCAGCAGCTTGGTGTGGGGCGTGGGCACCGGGGAGCTGTTTTTT. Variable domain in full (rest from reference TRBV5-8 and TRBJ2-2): EAGVTQSPTHLIKTRGQQATLRCSPISGHTSVYWYQQALGLGLQFLLWYDEGEERNRGNFPPRFSGRQFPNYSSELNVNALELEDSALYLCASSLVWGVGTGELFFGEGSRLTVL.

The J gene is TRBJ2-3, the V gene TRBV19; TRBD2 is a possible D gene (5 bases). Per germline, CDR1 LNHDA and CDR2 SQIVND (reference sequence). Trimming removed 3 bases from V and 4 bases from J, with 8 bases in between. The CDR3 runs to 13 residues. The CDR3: CASSMPAADTQYF. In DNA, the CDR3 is TGTGCCAGTAGTATGCCAGCGGCAGATACGCAGTATTTT.

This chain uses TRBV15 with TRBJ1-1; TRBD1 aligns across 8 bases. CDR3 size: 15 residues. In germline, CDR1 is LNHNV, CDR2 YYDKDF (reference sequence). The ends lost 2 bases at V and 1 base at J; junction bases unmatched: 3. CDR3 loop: CATSRNTGGNTEAFF. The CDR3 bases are TGTGCCACCAGCAGAAACACAGGGGGGAACACTGAAGCTTTCTTT.

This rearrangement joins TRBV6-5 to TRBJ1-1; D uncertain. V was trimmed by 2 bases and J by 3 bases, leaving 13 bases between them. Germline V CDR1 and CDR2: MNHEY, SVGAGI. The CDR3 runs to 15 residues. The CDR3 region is CASSYRRIGYTEAFF. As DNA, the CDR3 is TGTGCCAGCAGTTACAGGCGGATAGGTTACACTGAAGCTTTCTTT.

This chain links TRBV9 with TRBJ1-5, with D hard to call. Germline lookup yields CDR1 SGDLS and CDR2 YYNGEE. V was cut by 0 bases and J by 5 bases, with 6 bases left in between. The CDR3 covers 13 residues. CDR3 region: CASSVGAHQPQHF. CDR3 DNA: TGTGCCAGCAGCGTAGGGGCACATCAGCCCCAGCATTTT. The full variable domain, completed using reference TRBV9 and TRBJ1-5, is DSGVTQTPKHLITATGQRVTLRCSPRSGDLSVYWYQQSLDQGLQFLIQYYNGEERAKGNILERFSAQQFPDLHSELNLSSLELGDSALYFCASSVGAHQPQHFGDGTRLSIL.

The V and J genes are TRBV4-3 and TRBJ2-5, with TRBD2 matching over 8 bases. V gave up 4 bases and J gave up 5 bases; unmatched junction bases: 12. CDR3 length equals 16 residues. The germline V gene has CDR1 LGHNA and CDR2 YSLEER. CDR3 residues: CASSRIPGGGPETQYF. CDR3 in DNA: TGCGCCAGCAGCCGTATCCCAGGCGGGGGGCCGGAGACCCAGTACTTC.

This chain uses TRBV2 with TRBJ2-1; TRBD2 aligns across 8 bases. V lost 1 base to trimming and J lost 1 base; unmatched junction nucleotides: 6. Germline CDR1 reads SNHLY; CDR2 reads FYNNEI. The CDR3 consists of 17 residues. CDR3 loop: CASSEVGSGVSYNEQFF. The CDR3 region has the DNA TGTGCCAGCAGTGAAGTCGGTAGCGGGGTATCCTACAATGAGCAGTTCTTC.

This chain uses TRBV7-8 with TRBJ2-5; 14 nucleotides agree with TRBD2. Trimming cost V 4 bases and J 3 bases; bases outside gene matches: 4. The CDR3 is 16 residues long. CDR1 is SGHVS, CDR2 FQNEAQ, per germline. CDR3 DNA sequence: TGTGCCAGCAGCTCGGGACTAGCGGGGGTGGAAGAGACCCAGTACTTC. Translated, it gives CASSSGLAGVEETQYF.

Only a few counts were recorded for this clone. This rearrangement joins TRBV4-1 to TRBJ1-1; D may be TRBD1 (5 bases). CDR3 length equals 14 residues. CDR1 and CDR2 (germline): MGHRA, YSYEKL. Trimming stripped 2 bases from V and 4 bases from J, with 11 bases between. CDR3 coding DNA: TGCGCCAGCAGCCAAATGGGGCAGAGCACTGAAGCTTTCTTT. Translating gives CASSQMGQSTEAFF.

CDR3 nucleotides: TGTGCCAGTAGTGTACGGGACAGTTTCAATGAGCAGTTCTTC. It translates to CASSVRDSFNEQFF. The V and J genes are TRBV19 and TRBJ2-1; TRBD1 agrees at 7 bases. CDR1 is LNHDA and CDR2 is SQIVND in the germline V gene (reference sequence). V lost 5 bases, J lost 6 bases, and 7 bases stayed unmatched. CDR3 length: 14 residues. The complete variable domain, with remaining parts taken from reference TRBV19 and TRBJ2-1, reads DGGITQSPKYLFRKEGQNVTLSCEQNLNHDAMYWYRQDPGQGLRLIYYSQIVNDFQKGDIAEGYSVSREKKESFPLTVTSAQKNPTAFYLCASSVRDSFNEQFFGPGTRLTVL.

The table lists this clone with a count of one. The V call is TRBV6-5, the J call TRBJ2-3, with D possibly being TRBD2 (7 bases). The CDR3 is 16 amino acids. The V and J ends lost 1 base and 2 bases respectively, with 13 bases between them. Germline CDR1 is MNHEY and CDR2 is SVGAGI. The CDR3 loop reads CASSYLAGAYTDTQYF. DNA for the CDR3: TGTGCCAGCAGTTACTTGGCGGGGGCATACACAGATACGCAGTATTTT.

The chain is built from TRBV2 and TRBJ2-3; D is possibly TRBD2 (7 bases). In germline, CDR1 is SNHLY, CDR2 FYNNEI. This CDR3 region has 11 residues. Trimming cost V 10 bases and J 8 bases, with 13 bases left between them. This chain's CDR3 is CATAGGPTQYF. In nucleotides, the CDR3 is TGTGCCACTGCCGGGGGGCCTACGCAGTATTTT.

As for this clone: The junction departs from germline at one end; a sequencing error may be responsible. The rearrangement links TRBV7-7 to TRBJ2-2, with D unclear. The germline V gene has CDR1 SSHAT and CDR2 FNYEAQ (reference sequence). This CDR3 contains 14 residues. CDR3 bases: TGTGCTAGCAGCCCCCAATCGGGCACCGGGGAGCTGTTTTTT. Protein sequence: CASSPQSGTGELFF.

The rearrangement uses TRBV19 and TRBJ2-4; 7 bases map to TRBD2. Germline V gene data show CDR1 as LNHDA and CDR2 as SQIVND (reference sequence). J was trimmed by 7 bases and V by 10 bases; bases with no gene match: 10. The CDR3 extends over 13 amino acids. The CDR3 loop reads CATSGGIWNIQYF. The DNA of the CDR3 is TGTGCCACTTCCGGGGGGATATGGAACATTCAGTACTTC.

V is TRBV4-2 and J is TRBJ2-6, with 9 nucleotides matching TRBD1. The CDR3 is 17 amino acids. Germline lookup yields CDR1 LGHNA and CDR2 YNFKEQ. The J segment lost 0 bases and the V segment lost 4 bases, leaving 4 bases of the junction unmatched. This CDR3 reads CASSPGTGSSGANVLTF. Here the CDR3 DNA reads TGTGCCAGCAGCCCTGGGACAGGGTCCTCTGGGGCCAACGTCCTGACTTTC.

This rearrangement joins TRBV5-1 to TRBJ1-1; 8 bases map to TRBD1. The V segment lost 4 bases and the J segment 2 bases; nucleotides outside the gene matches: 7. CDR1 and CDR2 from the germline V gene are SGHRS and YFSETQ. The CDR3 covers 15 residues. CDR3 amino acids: CASSPLDRVNTEAFF. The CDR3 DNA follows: TGCGCCAGCAGCCCCTTGGACAGGGTCAACACTGAAGCTTTCTTT.

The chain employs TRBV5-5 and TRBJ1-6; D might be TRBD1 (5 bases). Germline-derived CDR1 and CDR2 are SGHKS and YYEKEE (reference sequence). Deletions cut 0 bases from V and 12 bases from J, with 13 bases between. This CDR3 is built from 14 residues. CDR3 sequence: CASSLEGGVVPLHF. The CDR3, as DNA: TGTGCCAGCAGCTTGGAAGGAGGGGTTGTACCCCTCCACTTT.

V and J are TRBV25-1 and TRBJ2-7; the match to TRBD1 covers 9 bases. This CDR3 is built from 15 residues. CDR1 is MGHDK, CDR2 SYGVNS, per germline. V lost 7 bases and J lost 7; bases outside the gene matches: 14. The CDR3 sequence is CASTPFGTGRREQYF. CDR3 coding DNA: TGTGCCAGCACCCCCTTTGGGACAGGGAGGAGGGAGCAGTACTTC.

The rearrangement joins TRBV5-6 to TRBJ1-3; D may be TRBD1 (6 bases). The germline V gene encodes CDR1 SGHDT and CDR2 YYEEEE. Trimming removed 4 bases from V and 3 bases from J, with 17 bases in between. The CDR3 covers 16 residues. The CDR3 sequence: CASSGGGPFGGNTIYF. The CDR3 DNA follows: TGTGCCAGCAGCGGGGGGGGGCCGTTCGGTGGAAACACCATATATTTT. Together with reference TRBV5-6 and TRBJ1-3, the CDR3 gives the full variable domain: DAGVTQSPTHLIKTRGQQVTLRCSPKSGHDTVSWYQQALGQGPQFIFQYYEEEERQRGNFPDRFSGHQFPNYSSELNVNALLLGDSALYLCASSGGGPFGGNTIYFGEGSWLTVV.

This chain's CDR3 is CASSPGQANTGELFF. The CDR3 DNA reads TGCGCCAGCAGCCCGGGACAGGCGAACACCGGGGAGCTGTTTTTT. The chain carries TRBV10-1 and TRBJ2-2; TRBD1 matches 8 bases. Unmatched junction bases numbered 3, after V lost 6 bases and J lost 0 bases. CDR1 WNHNN and CDR2 SYGVQD come from the germline V gene (reference sequence). This CDR3 comprises 15 residues.

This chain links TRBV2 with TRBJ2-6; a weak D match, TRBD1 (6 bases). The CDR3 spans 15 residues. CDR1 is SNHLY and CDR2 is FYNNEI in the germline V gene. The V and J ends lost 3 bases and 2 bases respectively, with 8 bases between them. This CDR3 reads CASSDWGPGANVLTF. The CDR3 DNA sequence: TGTGCCAGCAGTGATTGGGGGCCTGGGGCCAACGTCCTGACTTTC.

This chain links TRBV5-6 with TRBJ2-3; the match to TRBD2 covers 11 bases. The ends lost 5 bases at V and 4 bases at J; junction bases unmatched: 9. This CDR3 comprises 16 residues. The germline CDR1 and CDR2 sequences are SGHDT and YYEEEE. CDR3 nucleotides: TGTGCCAGCAGACGGCGTAGCGGGGGGGTCTCAGATACGCAGTATTTT. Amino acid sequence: CASRRRSGGVSDTQYF. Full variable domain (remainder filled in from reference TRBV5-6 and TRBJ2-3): DAGVTQSPTHLIKTRGQQVTLRCSPKSGHDTVSWYQQALGQGPQFIFQYYEEEERQRGNFPDRFSGHQFPNYSSELNVNALLLGDSALYLCASRRRSGGVSDTQYFGPGTRLTVL.

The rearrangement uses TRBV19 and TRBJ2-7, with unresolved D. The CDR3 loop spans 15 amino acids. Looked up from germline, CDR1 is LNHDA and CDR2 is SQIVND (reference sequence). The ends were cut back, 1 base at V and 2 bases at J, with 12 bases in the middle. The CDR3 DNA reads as TGTGCCAGTAGTATAGTAATGGCGGCAACCTACGAGCAGTACTTC. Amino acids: CASSIVMAATYEQYF.

CDR3 nucleotide sequence: TGCAGCGAGACAGGGGACAATGAGCAGTTCTTC. Protein sequence: CSETGDNEQFF. V usage is TRBV29-1 and J usage is TRBJ2-1, with TRBD1 matching over 8 bases. Trimming cost V 7 bases and J 5 bases; bases outside gene matches: 1. CDR1 and CDR2 (germline): SQVTM, ANQGSEA. This CDR3 is 11 amino acids long.

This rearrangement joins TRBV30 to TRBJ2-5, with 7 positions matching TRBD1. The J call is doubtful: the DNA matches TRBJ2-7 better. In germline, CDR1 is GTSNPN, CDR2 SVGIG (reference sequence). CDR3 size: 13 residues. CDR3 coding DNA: TGTGCCTGGGCAAACAGGGGAACGAGCGAGCAGTACTTC. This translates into CAWANRGTSEQYF.

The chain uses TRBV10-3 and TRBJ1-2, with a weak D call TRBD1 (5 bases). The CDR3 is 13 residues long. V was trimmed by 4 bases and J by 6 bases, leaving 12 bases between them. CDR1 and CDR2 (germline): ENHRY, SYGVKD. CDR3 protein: CAISVRGSDGYTF. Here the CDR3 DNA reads TGTGCCATCAGTGTTAGGGGTTCGGATGGCTACACCTTC.

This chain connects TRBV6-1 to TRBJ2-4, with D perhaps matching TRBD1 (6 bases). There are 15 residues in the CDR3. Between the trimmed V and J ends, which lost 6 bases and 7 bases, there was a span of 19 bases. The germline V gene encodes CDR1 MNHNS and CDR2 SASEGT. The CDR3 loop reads CASRLTPGVGNIQYF. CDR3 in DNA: TGTGCCAGCAGATTAACCCCAGGGGTCGGGAACATTCAGTACTTC.

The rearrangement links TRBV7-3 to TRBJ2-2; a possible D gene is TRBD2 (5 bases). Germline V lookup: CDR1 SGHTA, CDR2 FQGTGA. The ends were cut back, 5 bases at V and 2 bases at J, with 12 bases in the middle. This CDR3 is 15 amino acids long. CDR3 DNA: TGTGCCAGCAGCGCCCGGGAAAGAAACACCGGGGAGCTGTTTTTT. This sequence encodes CASSARERNTGELFF.